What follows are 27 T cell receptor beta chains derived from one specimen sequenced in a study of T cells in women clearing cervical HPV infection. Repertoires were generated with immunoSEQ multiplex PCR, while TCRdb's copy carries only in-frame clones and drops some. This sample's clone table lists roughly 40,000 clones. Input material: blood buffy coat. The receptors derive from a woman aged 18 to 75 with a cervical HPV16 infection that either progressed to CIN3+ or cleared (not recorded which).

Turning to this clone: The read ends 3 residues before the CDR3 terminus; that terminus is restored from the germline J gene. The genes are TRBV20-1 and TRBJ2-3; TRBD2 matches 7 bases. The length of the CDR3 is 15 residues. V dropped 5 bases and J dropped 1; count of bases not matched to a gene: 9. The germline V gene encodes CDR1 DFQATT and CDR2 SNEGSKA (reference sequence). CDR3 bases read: TGCAGTGCTGGACTAGGGAGTTCTGGCACAGATACG. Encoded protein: CSAGLGSSGTDT. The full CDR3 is CSAGLGSSGTDTQYF.

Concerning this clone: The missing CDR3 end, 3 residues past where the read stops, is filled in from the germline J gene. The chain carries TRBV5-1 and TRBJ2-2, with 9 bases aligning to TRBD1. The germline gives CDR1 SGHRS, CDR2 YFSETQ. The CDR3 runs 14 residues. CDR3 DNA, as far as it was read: TGCGCCAGCAGCCCGGACAGGGGAAGTGAAAAG. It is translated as CASSPDRGSEK. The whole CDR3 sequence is CASSPDRGSEKLFF. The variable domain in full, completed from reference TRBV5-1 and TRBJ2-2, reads KAGVTQTPRYLIKTRGQQVTLSCSPISGHRSVSWYQQTPGQGLQFLFEYFSETQRNKGNFPGRFSGRQFSNSRSEMNVSTLELGDSALYLCASSPDRGSEKLFFGEGSRLTVL.

The covered CDR3 bases are TGTGCCAGCAGCTTAACCGCTGGAGGGCGGGAGACG. Protein sequence: CASSLTAGGRET. The full CDR3 reads CASSLTAGGRETQYF. The chain carries TRBV7-3 and TRBJ2-3; TRBD2 agrees at 7 bases. The read ends 3 residues shy of where the CDR3 ends; the end is completed using the germline J gene. There are 15 residues in the CDR3. The germline V gene has CDR1 SGHTA and CDR2 FQGTGA.

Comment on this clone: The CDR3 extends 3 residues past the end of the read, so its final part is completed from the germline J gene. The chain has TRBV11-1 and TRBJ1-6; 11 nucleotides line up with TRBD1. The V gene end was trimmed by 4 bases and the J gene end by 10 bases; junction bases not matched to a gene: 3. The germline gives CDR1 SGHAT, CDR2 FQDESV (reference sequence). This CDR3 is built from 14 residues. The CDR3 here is CASSSGTGGSPLHF. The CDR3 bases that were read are TGTGCCAGCAGCTCGGGGACAGGGGGATCACCC.

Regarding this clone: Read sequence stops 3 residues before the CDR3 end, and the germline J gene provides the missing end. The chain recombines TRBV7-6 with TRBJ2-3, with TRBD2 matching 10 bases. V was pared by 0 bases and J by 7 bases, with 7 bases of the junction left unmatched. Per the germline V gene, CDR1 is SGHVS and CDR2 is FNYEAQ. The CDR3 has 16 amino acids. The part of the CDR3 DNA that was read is TGTGCCAGCAGCTTAGCTTCTAGCGGGGGTACGAATACG. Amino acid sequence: CASSLASSGGTNT. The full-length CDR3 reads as CASSLASSGGTNTQYF.

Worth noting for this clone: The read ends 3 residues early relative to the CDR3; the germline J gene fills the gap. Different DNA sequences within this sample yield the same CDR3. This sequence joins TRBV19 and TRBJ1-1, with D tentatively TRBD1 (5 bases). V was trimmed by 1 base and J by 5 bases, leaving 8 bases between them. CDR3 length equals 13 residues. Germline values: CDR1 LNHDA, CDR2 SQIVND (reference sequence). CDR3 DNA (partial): TGTGCCAGTAGTATAGTGAGGGGAACTGAA. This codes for CASSIVRGTE. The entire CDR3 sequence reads CASSIVRGTEAFF. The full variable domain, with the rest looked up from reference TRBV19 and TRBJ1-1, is DGGITQSPKYLFRKEGQNVTLSCEQNLNHDAMYWYRQDPGQGLRLIYYSQIVNDFQKGDIAEGYSVSREKKESFPLTVTSAQKNPTAFYLCASSIVRGTEAFFGQGTRLTVV.

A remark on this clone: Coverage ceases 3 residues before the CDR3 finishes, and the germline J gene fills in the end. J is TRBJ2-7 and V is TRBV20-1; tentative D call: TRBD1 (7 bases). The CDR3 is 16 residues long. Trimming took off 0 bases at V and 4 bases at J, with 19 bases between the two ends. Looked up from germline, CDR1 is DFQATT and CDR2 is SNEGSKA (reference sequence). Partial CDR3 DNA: TGCAGTGCTAGAGATTTCTCTCGCGGGACAGCTTACGAG. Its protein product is CSARDFSRGTAYE. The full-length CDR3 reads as CSARDFSRGTAYEQYF.

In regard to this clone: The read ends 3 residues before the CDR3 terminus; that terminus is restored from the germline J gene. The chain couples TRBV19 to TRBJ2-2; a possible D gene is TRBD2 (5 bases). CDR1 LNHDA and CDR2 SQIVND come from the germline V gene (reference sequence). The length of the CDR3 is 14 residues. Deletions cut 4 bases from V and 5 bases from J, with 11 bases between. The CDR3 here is CASSNNGVTGELFF. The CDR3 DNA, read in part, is TGTGCCAGTAGTAATAACGGGGTTACCGGGGAG.

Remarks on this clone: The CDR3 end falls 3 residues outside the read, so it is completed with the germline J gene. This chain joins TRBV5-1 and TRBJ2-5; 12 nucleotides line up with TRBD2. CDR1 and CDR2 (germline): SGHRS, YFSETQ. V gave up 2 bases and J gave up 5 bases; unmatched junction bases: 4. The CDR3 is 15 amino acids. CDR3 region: CASSFLAGGQETQYF. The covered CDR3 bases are TGCGCCAGCAGCTTTCTAGCGGGGGGGCAGGAGACC.

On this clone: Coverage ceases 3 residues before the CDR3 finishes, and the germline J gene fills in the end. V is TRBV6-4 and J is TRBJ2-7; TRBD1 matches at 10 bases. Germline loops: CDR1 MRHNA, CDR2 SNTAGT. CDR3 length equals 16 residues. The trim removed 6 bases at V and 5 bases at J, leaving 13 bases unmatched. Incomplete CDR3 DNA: TGTGCCAGCAGCGCCCTTCCGGGACAGGGGCAACACGAG. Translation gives CASSALPGQGQHE. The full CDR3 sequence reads CASSALPGQGQHEQYF.

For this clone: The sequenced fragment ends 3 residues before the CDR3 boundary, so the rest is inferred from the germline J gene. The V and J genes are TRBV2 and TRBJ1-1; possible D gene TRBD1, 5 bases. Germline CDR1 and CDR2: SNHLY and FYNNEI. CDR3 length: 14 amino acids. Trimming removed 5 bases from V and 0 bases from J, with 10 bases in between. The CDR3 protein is CASSSGGMNTEAFF. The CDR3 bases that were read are TGTGCCAGCAGTTCGGGGGGAATGAACACTGAA.

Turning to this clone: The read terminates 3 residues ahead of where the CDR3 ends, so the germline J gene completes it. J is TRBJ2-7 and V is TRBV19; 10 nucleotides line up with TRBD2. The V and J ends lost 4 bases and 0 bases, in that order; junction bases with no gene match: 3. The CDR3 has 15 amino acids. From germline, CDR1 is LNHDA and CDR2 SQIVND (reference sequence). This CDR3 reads CASSNGLADSYEQYF. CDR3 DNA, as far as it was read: TGTGCCAGTAGTAATGGACTAGCGGACTCCTACGAG. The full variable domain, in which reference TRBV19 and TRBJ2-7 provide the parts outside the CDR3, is DGGITQSPKYLFRKEGQNVTLSCEQNLNHDAMYWYRQDPGQGLRLIYYSQIVNDFQKGDIAEGYSVSREKKESFPLTVTSAQKNPTAFYLCASSNGLADSYEQYFGPGTRLTVT.

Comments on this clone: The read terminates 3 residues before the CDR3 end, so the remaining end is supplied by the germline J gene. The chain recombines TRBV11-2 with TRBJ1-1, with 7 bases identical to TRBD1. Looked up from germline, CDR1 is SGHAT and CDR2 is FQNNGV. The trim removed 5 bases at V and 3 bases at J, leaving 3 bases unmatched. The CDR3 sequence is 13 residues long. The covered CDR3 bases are TGTGCCAGCAGCGCTGACAGGGACACTGAA. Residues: CASSADRDTE. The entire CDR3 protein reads CASSADRDTEAFF.

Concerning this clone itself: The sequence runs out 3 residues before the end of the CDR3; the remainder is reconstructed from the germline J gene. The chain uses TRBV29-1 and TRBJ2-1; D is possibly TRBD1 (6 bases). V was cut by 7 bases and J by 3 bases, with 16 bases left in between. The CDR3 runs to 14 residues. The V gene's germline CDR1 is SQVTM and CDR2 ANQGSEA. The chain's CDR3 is CSAAPPRGYNEQFF. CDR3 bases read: TGCAGCGCCGCTCCACCCAGGGGCTACAATGAG.

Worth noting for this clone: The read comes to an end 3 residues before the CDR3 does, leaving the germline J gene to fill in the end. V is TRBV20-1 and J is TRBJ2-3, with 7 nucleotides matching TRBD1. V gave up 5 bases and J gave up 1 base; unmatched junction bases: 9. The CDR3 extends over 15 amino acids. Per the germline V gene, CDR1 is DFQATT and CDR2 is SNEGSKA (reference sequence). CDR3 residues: CSAAKGQSGTDTQYF. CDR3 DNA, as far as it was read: TGCAGTGCTGCTAAGGGACAGAGCGGCACAGATACG.

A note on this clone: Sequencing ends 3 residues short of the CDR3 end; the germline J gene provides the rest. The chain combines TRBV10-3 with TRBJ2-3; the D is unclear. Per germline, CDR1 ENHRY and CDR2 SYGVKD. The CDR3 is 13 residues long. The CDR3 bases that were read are TGTGCCATCAAAGAACAGCCTAAAGAGACG. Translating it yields CAIKEQPKET. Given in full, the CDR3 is CAIKEQPKETQYF.

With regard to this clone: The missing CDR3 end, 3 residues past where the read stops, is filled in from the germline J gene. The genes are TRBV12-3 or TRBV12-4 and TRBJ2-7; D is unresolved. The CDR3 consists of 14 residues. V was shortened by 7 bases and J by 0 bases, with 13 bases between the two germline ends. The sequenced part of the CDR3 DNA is TGTGCCAGCAATAGGCAGGCGAGCTCCTACGAG. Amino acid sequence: CASNRQASSYE. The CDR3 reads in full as CASNRQASSYEQYF.

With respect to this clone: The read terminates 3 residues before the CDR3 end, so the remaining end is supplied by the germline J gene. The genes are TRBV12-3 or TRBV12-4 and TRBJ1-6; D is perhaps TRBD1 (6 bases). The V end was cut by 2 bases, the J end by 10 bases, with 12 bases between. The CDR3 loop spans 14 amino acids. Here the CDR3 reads CASSLTGGDSPLHF. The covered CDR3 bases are TGTGCCAGCAGTTTAACGGGGGGCGACTCACCC.

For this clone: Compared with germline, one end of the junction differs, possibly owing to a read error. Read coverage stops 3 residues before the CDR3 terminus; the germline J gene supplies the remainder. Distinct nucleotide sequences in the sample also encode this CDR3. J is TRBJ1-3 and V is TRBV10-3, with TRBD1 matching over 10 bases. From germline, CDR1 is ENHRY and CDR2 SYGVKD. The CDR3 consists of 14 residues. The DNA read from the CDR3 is TGTGCCATCAGGGGGACAGGGGCTGGAAACACT. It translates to CAIRGTGAGNT. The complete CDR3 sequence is CAIRGTGAGNTIYF.

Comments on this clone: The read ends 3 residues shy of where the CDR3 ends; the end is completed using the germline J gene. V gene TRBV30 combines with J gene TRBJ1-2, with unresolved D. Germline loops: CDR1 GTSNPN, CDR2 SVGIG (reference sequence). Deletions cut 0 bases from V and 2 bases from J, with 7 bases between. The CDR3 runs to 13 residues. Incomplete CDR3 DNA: TGTGCCTGGAGTGTACGGGGAAACTATGGC. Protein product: CAWSVRGNYG. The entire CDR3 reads CAWSVRGNYGYTF.

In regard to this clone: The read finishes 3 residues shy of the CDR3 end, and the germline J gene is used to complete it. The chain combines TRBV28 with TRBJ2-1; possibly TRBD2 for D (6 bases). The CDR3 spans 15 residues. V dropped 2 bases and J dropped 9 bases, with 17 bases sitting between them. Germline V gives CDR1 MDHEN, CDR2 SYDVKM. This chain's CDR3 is CASSLMKGRLGEQFF. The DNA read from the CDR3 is TGTGCCAGCAGTTTAATGAAGGGGAGGTTAGGTGAG.

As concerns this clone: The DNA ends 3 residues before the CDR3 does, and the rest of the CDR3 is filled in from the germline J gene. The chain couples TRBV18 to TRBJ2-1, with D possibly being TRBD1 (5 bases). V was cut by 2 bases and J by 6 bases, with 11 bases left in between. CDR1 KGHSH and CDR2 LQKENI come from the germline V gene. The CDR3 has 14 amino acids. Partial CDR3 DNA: TGTGCCAGCTCACCATTAGGCAGGGTCAATGAG. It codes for CASSPLGRVNE. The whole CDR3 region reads CASSPLGRVNEQFF.

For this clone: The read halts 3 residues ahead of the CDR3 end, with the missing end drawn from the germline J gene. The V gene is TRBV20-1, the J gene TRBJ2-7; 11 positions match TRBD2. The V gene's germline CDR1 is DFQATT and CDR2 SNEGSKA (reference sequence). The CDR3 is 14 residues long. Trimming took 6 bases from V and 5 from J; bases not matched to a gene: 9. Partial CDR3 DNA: TGCAGTGCCAGTAGCGGGAGGGCCAGGAACGAG. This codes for CSASSGRARNE. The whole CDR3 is CSASSGRARNEQYF.

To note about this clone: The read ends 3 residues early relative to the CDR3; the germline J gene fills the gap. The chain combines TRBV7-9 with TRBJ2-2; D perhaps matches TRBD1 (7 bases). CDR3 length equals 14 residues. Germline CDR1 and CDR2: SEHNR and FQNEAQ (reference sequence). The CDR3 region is CASSLGQGGEKLFF. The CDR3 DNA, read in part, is TGTGCCAGCAGCTTAGGGCAGGGGGGTGAAAAG.

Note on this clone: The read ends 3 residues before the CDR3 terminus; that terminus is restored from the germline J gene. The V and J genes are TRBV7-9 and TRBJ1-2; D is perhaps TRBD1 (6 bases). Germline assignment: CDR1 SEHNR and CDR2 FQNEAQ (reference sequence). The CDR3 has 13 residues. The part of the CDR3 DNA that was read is TGTGCCAGCAGCTTGAGCGGGGGCTACGAC. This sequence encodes CASSLSGGYD. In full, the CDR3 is CASSLSGGYDYTF. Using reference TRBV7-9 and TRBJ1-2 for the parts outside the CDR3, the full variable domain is DTGVSQNPRHKITKRGQNVTFRCDPISEHNRLYWYRQTLGQGPEFLTYFQNEAQLEKSRLLSDRFSAERPKGSFSTLEIQRTEQGDSAMYLCASSLSGGYDYTFGSGTRLTVV.

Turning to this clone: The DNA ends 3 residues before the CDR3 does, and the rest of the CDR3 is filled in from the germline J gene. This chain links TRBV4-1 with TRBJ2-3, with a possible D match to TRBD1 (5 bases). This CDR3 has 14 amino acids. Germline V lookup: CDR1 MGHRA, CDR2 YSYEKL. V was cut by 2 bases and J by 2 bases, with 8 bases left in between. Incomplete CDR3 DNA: TGCGCCAGCAGCCAACTAGGGGACACAGATACG. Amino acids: CASSQLGDTDT. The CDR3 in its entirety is CASSQLGDTDTQYF.

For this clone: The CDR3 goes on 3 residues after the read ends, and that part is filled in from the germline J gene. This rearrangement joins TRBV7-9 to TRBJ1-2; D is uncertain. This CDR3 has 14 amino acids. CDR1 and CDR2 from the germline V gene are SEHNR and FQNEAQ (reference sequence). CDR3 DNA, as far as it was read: TGTGCCAGCAGCCCACTTTGGGGAGACTACGAC. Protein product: CASSPLWGDYD. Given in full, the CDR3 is CASSPLWGDYDYTF.